Here is one T cell receptor (beta chain) with its context. The antigen this receptor binds is unknown. The record has no base qualities; no much larger clone is one base away. Sequenced on an Illumina HiSeq 1500. Through fastp at Q25 and MiXCR, TCRdb rebuilt clones from the public reads, retaining in-frame beta chains. One record per CDR3 amino acid sequence lists the most common genes and DNA. The sample table records 200,000 to 300,000 distinct CDR3 sequences; over 8% of these occur just once. The top ten clones comprise approximately 15% of the sample. This sample is part of a study of T cell repertoires in cytomegalovirus infection (dated by TCRdb to between 2018 and 2020). In terms of the full investigation: Because public TCR beta signatures pointed to carriage of CMV infection together with the matching HLA type, the HLA type of each donor mattered for the analysis. The study at large found these results: The ex vivo response was dominated by HLA-C-restricted CMV-specific TCR beta clonotypes, which also provided the single most frequent clonotype in two of eight donors. Carriers of CMV infection plus the relevant HLA type were discriminated by the cumulative frequency of public TCR beta family members in the study cohort and in an independent approximately 340-donor cohort.

Counted from cysteine to phenylalanine, this CDR3 has 17 amino acids. The DNA shown is the 51-base CDR3, in frame from base 1. V is reduced by 5 bases and J by 4 bases, leaving a spacing of 21 bases between them. The CDR1 and CDR2 encoded by the germline V gene are SGHTA and FQGNSA. Material for sequencing was PBMCs. The sequence was collected from a human donor in good health (CMV status not recorded). Some clones in this sample may be carry-over from other donors' samples. The chain was built from TRBV7-2 and TRBJ1-5; tentative D gene TRBD1, with 5 bases matching. The CDR3 region has the sequence CASSVVGTRSPNQPQHF. The nucleotides read TGTGCCAGCAGCGTAGTTGGGACTAGATCCCCTAATCAGCCCCAGCATTTT.